A single T cell receptor beta chain is shown here with its context. Antigen unknown. V gave up 5 bases and J gave up 5 bases; unmatched junction bases: 4. In germline, CDR1 is SGHNT, CDR2 YENEEA. This CDR3 has 14 residues. The entry originates in a study of cytomegalovirus exposure and HLA in healthy donors. Across the whole study: Researchers found that roughly 80% of some 400 genotyped donors fell within the Caucasian-associated ancestry cluster. Study-level findings and limits: According to a later analysis, donors in an Asian-associated ancestry cluster reportedly had fewer N-insertions than the 666-donor mean.

Amplification used 60 Vbeta primers and 13 Jbeta primers. Using immunoSEQ multiplex PCR, the repertoire was profiled, and TCRdb retains in-frame clones only, with some absent. The sample yields about 130,000 clones, 70% to 80% seen once. The V gene is TRBV11-3, the J gene TRBJ2-2, with 8 nucleotides matching TRBD2. The receptor was derived from a man younger than 40 in good health and CMV-seronegative. The material sequenced was PBMCs. CDR3 sequence (DNA): TGTGCCAGCAGCAGGGGCGGGAGGACCGGGGAGCTGTTTTTT. This gives the protein CASSRGGRTGELFF.